Listed here are 30 T cell receptor beta chains from one sample, sequenced in a study of neurological immune-mediated disorders. TCRdb passed the 5' RACE reads through MiXCR, listing each CDR3 protein once. This table has about 66,000 distinct CDR3 sequences, roughly 4.3% appearing once. The sequencing input was PBMCs. The receptors shown here come from a man aged 25-45 years with multiple sclerosis.

This clonotype was recorded at least ten times. The rearrangement joins TRBV27 to TRBJ1-1; D remains unclear. Germline CDR1 reads MNHEY; CDR2 reads SMNVEV (reference sequence). Trimming shortened V by 6 bases and J by 1 base, and 12 bases separated the two germline ends. This CDR3 has 14 residues. The CDR3 region has the DNA TGTGCCAGCAGACAACGCGCAGCGAACACTGAAGCTTTCTTT. Translated, it gives CASRQRAANTEAFF.

This clonotype was picked up many times. The chain is built from TRBV7-9 and TRBJ1-1; D unclear. The V and J ends lost 7 bases and 3 bases respectively, with 12 bases between them. Looked up from germline, CDR1 is SEHNR and CDR2 is FQNEAQ (reference sequence). The CDR3 is 13 residues long. CDR3 residues: CASTLGRDTEAFF. The CDR3 DNA is TGTGCCAGCACCCTAGGTCGGGACACTGAAGCTTTCTTT.

This chain connects TRBV5-1 to TRBJ1-1; D is unclear. This CDR3 is built from 15 residues. The V gene's germline CDR1 is SGHRS and CDR2 YFSETQ. Trimming removed 2 bases at V and 0 bases at J, with 11 bases between. The CDR3 coding sequence is TGCGCCAGCAGCTTAGGTCCAGACTTGAACACTGAAGCTTTCTTT. It encodes CASSLGPDLNTEAFF.

The genes are TRBV20-1 and TRBJ2-1; tentative D call: TRBD2 (5 bases). The CDR3 totals 15 residues. CDR1 and CDR2 (germline): DFQATT, SNEGSKA (reference sequence). The V and J ends lost 5 bases and 0 bases respectively, with 14 bases between them. CDR3: CSAPRTGVSYNEQFF. CDR3 DNA: TGCAGTGCTCCCCGGACTGGGGTCTCCTACAATGAGCAGTTCTTC.

This clonotype occurred many times. This chain uses TRBV2 with TRBJ2-5; tentative D call: TRBD1 (7 bases). The V gene lost 8 bases and the J gene lost 5 bases, with 15 bases spanning the gap. Germline V gene sequence: CDR1 SNHLY, CDR2 FYNNEI. The CDR3 is made up of 13 amino acids. In DNA, the CDR3 is TGTGCCAGCGGGCAGGGGGGCCAGGAGACCCAGTACTTC. This sequence encodes CASGQGGQETQYF. Variable domain in full (rest from reference TRBV2 and TRBJ2-5): EPEVTQTPSHQVTQMGQEVILRCVPISNHLYFYWYRQILGQKVEFLVSFYNNEISEKSEIFDDQFSVERPDGSNFTLKIRSTKLEDSAMYFCASGQGGQETQYFGPGTRLLVL.

This clonotype showed up just a few times. The chain combines TRBV20-1 with TRBJ1-2; no clear D. Trimming left V 5 bases short and J 9 bases short, with 19 bases between. Germline V lookup: CDR1 DFQATT, CDR2 SNEGSKA (reference sequence). CDR3 length: 13 amino acids. CDR3 bases: TGCAGTGCTCCATCGGACCTCGGTTATAGCTACACCTTC. Protein sequence: CSAPSDLGYSYTF.

This clonotype was detected many times. This chain joins TRBV7-6 and TRBJ2-1; D gene unclear. CDR3 length: 14 residues. Deletions cut 3 bases from V and 7 bases from J, with 13 bases between. Germline CDR1 and CDR2: SGHVS and FNYEAQ. The CDR3 DNA sequence: TGTGCCAGCAGCTTGGAACCAACACGGAATGAGCAGTTCTTC. It codes for CASSLEPTRNEQFF.

This clonotype was picked up many times. The chain employs TRBV5-1 and TRBJ1-3; the D gene is possibly TRBD1 (5 bases). CDR1 is SGHRS, CDR2 YFSETQ, per germline. The CDR3 has 16 residues. The ends were cut back, 4 bases at V and 0 bases at J, with 14 bases in the middle. CDR3 sequence reads: CASSLGTASSGNTIYF. The CDR3 bases are TGCGCCAGCAGCCTGGGGACTGCATCCTCTGGAAACACCATATATTTT.

The chain carries TRBV5-5 and TRBJ1-4; D remains unclear. Germline values: CDR1 SGHKS, CDR2 YYEKEE (reference sequence). V shed 0 bases and J shed 0 bases, with 6 bases lying between them. This CDR3 spans 15 amino acids. CDR3 in DNA: TGTGCCAGCAGCTTGGAGGCAACAACTAATGAAAAACTGTTTTTT. As protein: CASSLEATTNEKLFF.

This clonotype was seen ten or more times. This rearrangement joins TRBV20-1 to TRBJ2-1; D may be TRBD2 (5 bases). The length of the CDR3 is 12 residues. Trimming removed 5 bases at V and 8 bases at J, with 13 bases between. Per the germline V gene, CDR1 is DFQATT and CDR2 is SNEGSKA (reference sequence). The DNA for the CDR3 is TGCAGTGCTTTACGGACTGGAGATGAGCAGTTCTTC. This encodes CSALRTGDEQFF.

This clonotype was observed many times. The V call is TRBV5-1, the J call TRBJ2-2; 10 bases agree with TRBD2. Germline V lookup: CDR1 SGHRS, CDR2 YFSETQ. V shed 4 bases, J shed 7 bases, and the junction held 7 bases outside the gene matches. This CDR3 has 15 residues. The CDR3 loop reads CASSPTGTSVGELFF. Written as DNA, the CDR3 is TGCGCCAGCAGCCCTACCGGGACTAGCGTCGGGGAGCTGTTTTTT.

This clonotype was detected many times. The CDR3 loop is CASSHEILAGGRTGELFF. The CDR3 DNA is TGCGCCAGCAGCCACGAAATACTAGCGGGGGGCCGCACCGGGGAGCTGTTTTTT. The chain carries TRBV4-1 and TRBJ2-2, with 12 bases aligning to TRBD2. CDR1 and CDR2 from the germline V gene are MGHRA and YSYEKL. The length of the CDR3 is 18 residues. V shed 3 bases, J shed 4 bases, and the junction held 9 bases outside the gene matches.

In its sample, this clonotype was seen a few times. The rearrangement joins TRBV28 to TRBJ2-3; 15 bases fit TRBD2. The length of the CDR3 is 16 residues. With 8 bases clipped from V and 7 bases from J, the junction kept 10 bases outside the gene matches. The germline V gene encodes CDR1 MDHEN and CDR2 SYDVKM. The CDR3 nucleotides read TGTGCCAGCCGACAGGGTGGACTAGCGGGGGGGTATACGCAGTATTTT. Translation: CASRQGGLAGGYTQYF.

This sequence joins TRBV29-1 and TRBJ1-1, with a tentative D call TRBD1 (5 bases). The CDR3 loop spans 13 amino acids. The V end lost 8 bases, the J end lost 0 bases, and 13 bases lay between the germline ends. Germline-derived CDR1 and CDR2 are SQVTM and ANQGSEA. Here the CDR3 DNA reads TGCAGCTTCCGGGACGGAGTGAACACTGAAGCTTTCTTT. It codes for CSFRDGVNTEAFF.

This clonotype was seen repeatedly, ten times or more. This sequence joins TRBV4-1 and TRBJ1-1; tentative D call: TRBD1 (6 bases). Germline V gene lookup returns CDR1 MGHRA and CDR2 YSYEKL. CDR3 length: 19 amino acids. V was cut by 0 bases and J by 7 bases, with 27 bases left in between. CDR3 in DNA: TGCGCCAGCAGCCAAGAGGATACAGGGTCTGGGCCAGCCCCCTATGAAGCTTTCTTT. Translating it yields CASSQEDTGSGPAPYEAFF.

This clonotype was seen ten or more times. This chain uses TRBV11-2 with TRBJ2-1; D assignment may be TRBD1 or TRBD2 (5 bases each). This CDR3 is built from 13 residues. Germline loops: CDR1 SGHAT, CDR2 FQNNGV. V shed 8 bases and J shed 5 bases, with 13 bases lying between them. The CDR3 DNA is TGTGCCAGCTCAGGGACGGAACACAATGAGCAGTTCTTC. Encoded protein: CASSGTEHNEQFF.

This clonotype has more than one count but fewer than ten. The chain recombines TRBV12-3 or TRBV12-4 with TRBJ1-2; 10 nucleotides line up with TRBD1. J was trimmed by 4 bases and V by 5 bases; bases with no gene match: 1. The CDR3 spans 13 residues. The CDR3 DNA sequence: TGTGCCAGCAGTCGACAGGGGGCCTATGGCTACACCTTC. Translation: CASSRQGAYGYTF.

This clonotype was detected many times. The rearrangement links TRBV10-2 to TRBJ1-5; 7 bases map to TRBD1. Losses at the gene ends were 3 bases for V and 6 bases for J; bases not matched to a gene: 8. The CDR3 is made up of 15 amino acids. Germline CDR1 and CDR2: WSHSY and SAAADI. DNA of the CDR3: TGCGCCAGCAGTGACCTCGACAGGGTGGGTCAGCCCCAGCATTTT. It specifies CASSDLDRVGQPQHF.

The table lists this clonotype with many counts. V gene TRBV24-1 combines with J gene TRBJ2-1, with D tentatively TRBD1 (6 bases). The germline V gene encodes CDR1 KGHDR and CDR2 SFDVKD. Trimming stripped 5 bases from V and 9 bases from J, with 16 bases between. The CDR3 sequence is 14 residues long. The CDR3 DNA reads TGTGCCACCAGTGCTAACAGGGTATCGAGTGAGCAGTTCTTC. Protein product: CATSANRVSSEQFF.

This clonotype was detected ten times or more. The chain combines TRBV5-6 with TRBJ2-7; no reliable D call. The CDR3 contains 13 residues. In germline, CDR1 is SGHDT, CDR2 YYEEEE. With 4 bases removed from V and 8 bases from J, the gap between germline ends came to 16 bases. The DNA of the CDR3 is TGTGCCAGCAGCAGTGGACCGCAAGGCAAGCAGTACGTC. Residues: CASSSGPQGKQYV.

This clonotype was counted at least ten times. The rearrangement links TRBV29-1 to TRBJ2-5; D is possibly TRBD1 (6 bases). Germline V gives CDR1 SQVTM, CDR2 ANQGSEA. The ends were cut back, 4 bases at V and 5 bases at J, with 8 bases in the middle. The CDR3 is 11 amino acids. The CDR3 sequence: CSVVTGETQYF. DNA for the CDR3: TGCAGCGTTGTTACAGGGGAGACCCAGTACTTC.

The rearrangement uses TRBV9 and TRBJ1-2; possibly TRBD1 for D (5 bases). Germline CDR1 SGDLS, CDR2 YYNGEE. The V end lost 0 bases, the J end lost 3 bases, and 9 bases lay between the germline ends. This CDR3 has 14 amino acids. In DNA form, the CDR3 reads TGTGCCAGCAGCGTAGGAGGGGAGGACTATGGCTACACCTTC. The encoded protein is CASSVGGEDYGYTF.

Many counts were recorded for this clonotype. The chain employs TRBV20-1 and TRBJ2-3; D remains ambiguous. Trimming removed 6 bases from V and 3 bases from J, with 13 bases in between. CDR3 length: 13 residues. Germline V lookup: CDR1 DFQATT, CDR2 SNEGSKA (reference sequence). The CDR3 is CSAQWLETDTQYF. The CDR3, as DNA: TGCAGTGCACAATGGCTAGAGACAGATACGCAGTATTTT.

J is TRBJ1-1 and V is TRBV20-1; tentatively, D is TRBD1 (5 bases). The CDR3 consists of 12 residues. Looked up from germline, CDR1 is DFQATT and CDR2 is SNEGSKA (reference sequence). The germline V and J ends were trimmed by 3 bases and 5 bases, with 10 bases remaining between them. This CDR3 is CSARGTSTEAFF. The CDR3 bases are TGCAGTGCTAGGGGGACGAGTACTGAAGCTTTCTTT.

This clonotype has a handful of counts. V usage is TRBV5-1 and J usage is TRBJ2-3; the D is unclear. The CDR3 runs to 15 residues. Germline V gene sequence: CDR1 SGHRS, CDR2 YFSETQ. V lost 5 bases and J 2 bases, leaving 15 bases between the germline ends. This chain's CDR3 is CASSPQNHPTDTQYF. The CDR3 bases are TGCGCCAGCAGTCCACAGAACCATCCCACAGATACGCAGTATTTT.

V usage is TRBV20-1 and J usage is TRBJ2-7, with TRBD2 as a possible D gene (6 bases). CDR1 and CDR2 from the germline V gene are DFQATT and SNEGSKA (reference sequence). The CDR3 is 13 amino acids. Trimming removed 1 base from V and 2 bases from J, with 9 bases in between. The DNA of the CDR3 is TGCAGTGCTAGAGGGCGGGGACCCTACGAGCAGTACGTC. Encoded protein: CSARGRGPYEQYV.

The chain carries TRBV5-1 and TRBJ2-3, with D unclear. This CDR3 region has 16 residues. Trimming removed 0 bases from V and 2 bases from J, with 13 bases in between. Germline lookup yields CDR1 SGHRS and CDR2 YFSETQ. CDR3 nucleotide sequence: TGCGCCAGCAGCTTGGTGGGCAGACACCCCACAGATACGCAGTATTTT. Its protein is CASSLVGRHPTDTQYF.

There are many counts of this clonotype. The CDR3 here is CSAVDTSNQPQHF. The CDR3 region has the DNA TGCAGTGCTGTAGACACTAGCAATCAGCCCCAGCATTTT. This rearrangement joins TRBV20-1 to TRBJ1-5; no clear D gene. Germline CDR1 reads DFQATT; CDR2 reads SNEGSKA (reference sequence). V shed 5 bases and J shed 0 bases, with 8 bases lying between them. This CDR3 is 13 amino acids long.

This clonotype was detected many times. The chain recombines TRBV20-1 with TRBJ1-5; maybe TRBD1 (5 bases). Germline-derived CDR1 and CDR2 are DFQATT and SNEGSKA (reference sequence). The CDR3 spans 16 residues. V was shortened by 0 bases and J by 0 bases, with 12 bases between the two germline ends. The CDR3 loop reads CSARDRQLNSNQPQHF. In nucleotides, the CDR3 is TGCAGTGCTAGAGATCGACAGCTCAATAGCAATCAGCCCCAGCATTTT.

In this sample, this clonotype turned up many times. This CDR3 reads CASSLFQGDGYTF. CDR3 DNA sequence: TGCGCCAGCAGCTTGTTCCAGGGGGATGGCTACACCTTC. J is TRBJ1-2 and V is TRBV5-1; 7 nucleotides agree with TRBD1. CDR3 length: 13 amino acids. After removal of 1 base from V and 6 bases from J, the junction contained 3 bases not matched to a gene. Germline V gives CDR1 SGHRS, CDR2 YFSETQ. Full variable domain (rest looked up from reference TRBV5-1 and TRBJ1-2): KAGVTQTPRYLIKTRGQQVTLSCSPISGHRSVSWYQQTPGQGLQFLFEYFSETQRNKGNFPGRFSGRQFSNSRSEMNVSTLELGDSALYLCASSLFQGDGYTFGSGTRLTVV.